The 2 T cell receptor beta chains reported below all come from one sample, sequenced in a study of T cells in Graves' hyperthyroidism and ophthalmopathy. Regions amplified from RNA transcripts were the TCR beta CDR3 regions. Initially, a first-round RT-PCR of the TCR CDR3 employed the HTBI primer set. TCRdb re-derived calls from the multiplex PCR reads in MiXCR, one entry per CDR3 protein. The repertoire includes under 550,000 distinct CDR3 sequences, about 20% of them detected once, and 45% to 50% sits in the top ten. Sequenced input: blood. These TCRs come from a man aged 40-55 years with Graves' ophthalmopathy.

Many counts were recorded for this clonotype. The chain is built from TRBV20-1 and TRBJ2-7; no definite D call. CDR1 is DFQATT, CDR2 SNEGSKA, per germline (reference sequence). CDR3 length: 13 amino acids. V was trimmed by 2 bases and J by 8 bases, leaving 16 bases between them. The CDR3 DNA is TGCAGTGCTAGACCCGCAGCGACACCTAAGCAGTACTTC. Translating it yields CSARPAATPKQYF.

In its sample, this clonotype was seen many times. V usage is TRBV2 and J usage is TRBJ2-5; D uncertain. This CDR3 region has 14 residues. Germline CDR1 SNHLY, CDR2 FYNNEI. V dropped 5 bases and J dropped 4 bases, with 14 bases sitting between them. CDR3 sequence: CASSRQPWTETQYF. DNA of the CDR3: TGTGCCAGCAGTCGGCAGCCGTGGACAGAGACCCAGTACTTC.